These T cell receptor beta chains were read from a single sample in a study of radiotherapy plus CTLA-4 blockade in lung cancer. The table came from immunoSEQ multiplex PCR; TCRdb's copy has only in-frame clones and leaves some out. The sample lists 90,000 to 100,000 clones; approximately 82% were seen once. Sequenced material: peripheral blood, taken from a patient treated with radiotherapy plus ipilimumab. These receptors all come from a human donor with non-small cell lung cancer that progressed on radiotherapy plus ipilimumab. The CDR3 runs from the conserved cysteine through the conserved F or W. The D gene is left open where the match is weak. For some rows the clone size is stated as once, few or many, or as a class when expanded; others skip it.

clone_size	v_call	d_call	j_call	cdr3_aa	cdr3_nt
-	TRBV7-8	-	TRBJ2-5	CASSFQETQYF	TGTGCCAGCAGCTTTCAAGAGACCCAGTACTTC
once	TRBV2	-	TRBJ2-4	CASSEGLAKNIQYF	TGTGCCAGCAGTGAAGGGCTAGCCAAAAACATTCAGTACTTC
-	TRBV12-5	-	TRBJ2-3	CASGLAQGWESTDTQYF	TGTGCTAGTGGTTTGGCCCAGGGGTGGGAATCCACAGATACGCAGTATTTT
-	TRBV9	-	TRBJ1-2	CASSVEGGANYGYTF	TGTGCCAGCAGCGTAGAGGGGGGAGCTAACTATGGCTACACCTTC
-	TRBV7-8	-	TRBJ1-3	CASSLGAGRGNTIYF	TGTGCCAGCAGCTTAGGTGCAGGGCGTGGAAACACCATATATTTT
-	TRBV4-2	-	TRBJ1-1	CASSQGDLFGEAFF	TGTGCCAGCAGCCAAGGGGACCTCTTCGGTGAAGCTTTCTTT
-	TRBV19	TRBD1	TRBJ2-4	CASRDRGGTGARSKNIQYF	TGTGCCAGTAGGGACCGAGGCGGGACAGGGGCCCGCTCCAAAAACATTCAGTACTTC
-	TRBV11-2	-	TRBJ2-2	CASSPRTTLTGELFF	TGTGCCAGCAGCCCCAGGACTACCCTGACCGGGGAGCTGTTTTTT
-	TRBV25-1	-	TRBJ1-4	CASSESGSGDEKLFF	TGTGCCAGCAGTGAATCAGGGTCCGGGGATGAAAAACTGTTTTTT
once	TRBV6-1	TRBD1	TRBJ2-1	CASGTGQGFYNEQFF	TGTGCCAGCGGAACGGGACAGGGGTTCTACAATGAGCAGTTCTTC
-	TRBV27	-	TRBJ2-1	CASSLDGSYNEQFF	TGTGCCAGCAGTTTAGACGGATCCTACAATGAGCAGTTCTTC
-	TRBV7-8	TRBD2	TRBJ2-7	CASSLARGFSSGDEQYF	TGTGCCAGCAGCTTAGCGCGAGGATTTTCTAGCGGGGACGAGCAGTACTTC
-	TRBV6-1	-	TRBJ1-5	CASSGDPLSNQPQHF	TGTGCCAGCAGTGGGGATCCCCTTAGCAATCAGCCCCAGCATTTT
-	TRBV5-1	-	TRBJ2-3	CASSQTGRDGDTQYF	TGCGCCAGCAGCCAGACAGGGAGGGATGGAGATACGCAGTATTTT
few	TRBV5-1	TRBD1	TRBJ2-1	CASSLVAGGNEQFF	TGCGCCAGCAGCTTGGTGGCAGGGGGCAATGAGCAGTTCTTC
-	TRBV2	-	TRBJ2-7	CASLGLTSSEQYF	TGTGCCAGCCTGGGGCTGACCTCCTCCGAGCAGTACTTC
-	TRBV6-5	-	TRBJ2-1	CASSAGVREQFF	TGTGCCAGCAGCGCAGGTGTCAGGGAGCAGTTCTTC
-	TRBV6-5	TRBD1	TRBJ1-3	CASSFGQGYAGNTIYF	TGTGCCAGCAGTTTCGGACAGGGGTACGCTGGAAACACCATATATTTT
-	TRBV13	-	TRBJ1-1	CASSLALGQNTEAFF	TGTGCCAGCAGCTTAGCCCTGGGACAGAACACTGAAGCTTTCTTT
-	TRBV29-1	TRBD1	TRBJ2-7	CSVAGDRVFDEQYF	TGCAGCGTTGCGGGTGACAGGGTCTTTGACGAGCAGTACTTC
-	TRBV18	TRBD1	TRBJ1-3	CASSPSGQGAIGNTIYF	TGTGCCAGCTCACCTTCGGGACAGGGGGCAATTGGAAACACCATATATTTT
-	TRBV13	TRBD1	TRBJ1-3	CASSSVGTAGNTIYF	TGTGCCAGCAGCTCGGTCGGGACAGCTGGAAACACCATATATTTT
-	TRBV28	TRBD2	TRBJ2-4	CASSSSSGSSLRDIQYF	TGTGCCAGCAGTTCCTCTAGCGGGAGTTCATTGAGGGACATTCAGTACTTC
-	TRBV7-8	TRBD2	TRBJ2-1	CASSSRPGTSRYNEQFF	TGTGCCAGCAGCTCAAGACCCGGGACTAGCAGATACAATGAGCAGTTCTTC
-	TRBV5-5	TRBD1	TRBJ1-4	CASSHRGATNEKLFF	TGTGCCAGCAGCCACAGGGGGGCAACTAATGAAAAACTGTTTTTT
-	TRBV7-8	TRBD1	TRBJ1-5	CASSSDRGNQPQHF	TGTGCCAGCAGCTCGGACAGGGGCAATCAGCCCCAGCATTTT
-	TRBV28	-	TRBJ2-1	CASSVTGTDNEQFF	TGTGCCAGCAGTGTCACCGGGACTGACAATGAGCAGTTCTTC
medium-sized	TRBV13	-	TRBJ1-1	CASSSWSSNTEAFF	TGTGCCAGCAGCTCTTGGTCTTCGAACACTGAAGCTTTCTTT
-	TRBV6-5	TRBD1	TRBJ2-7	CASSSGQGSYEQYF	TGTGCCAGCAGTTCAGGACAGGGCTCATACGAGCAGTACTTC
-	TRBV28	-	TRBJ1-5	CASGGARQPQHF	TGTGCCAGCGGGGGGGCCAGGCAGCCCCAGCATTTT
once	TRBV7-3	TRBD2	TRBJ2-2	CASSLMRSGSAGELFF	TGTGCCAGCAGCTTAATGCGCAGCGGGAGTGCCGGGGAGCTGTTTTTT
-	TRBV2	-	TRBJ1-5	CASIPGRGDQPQHF	TGTGCCAGCATCCCTGGGAGGGGCGATCAGCCCCAGCATTTT
-	TRBV7-7	-	TRBJ2-2	CASSLHLADSRNTGELFF	TGTGCTAGCAGCTTACACTTAGCGGACTCCAGGAACACCGGGGAGCTGTTTTTT
-	TRBV5-1	-	TRBJ1-6	CASSLAGNGYSPLHF	TGCGCCAGCAGCTTGGCCGGGAATGGCTATTCACCCCTCCACTTT
-	TRBV5-1	TRBD2	TRBJ2-1	CASKEAGDGHNEQFF	TGCGCCAGCAAGGAAGCGGGAGATGGCCACAATGAGCAGTTCTTC
-	TRBV7-9	TRBD1	TRBJ2-4	CASSLAGQGSRAKNIQYF	TGTGCCAGCAGCTTGGCTGGACAGGGTTCCCGAGCCAAAAACATTCAGTACTTC
-	TRBV4-1	TRBD2	TRBJ2-5	CASSRGPGLAGGPLSNETQYF	TGCGCCAGCAGCCGAGGGCCGGGACTAGCGGGAGGGCCATTGTCAAATGAGACCCAGTACTTC
-	TRBV1	-	TRBJ2-6	CTSSPPPPGLAESSGANVLTF	TGCACCAGCAGCCCCCCGCCCCCTGGACTAGCGGAGAGCTCTGGGGCCAACGTCCTGACTTTC
once	TRBV28	TRBD2	TRBJ2-1	CASSKRDSYNEQFF	TGTGCCAGCAGCAAGCGGGACTCCTACAATGAGCAGTTCTTC
-	TRBV29-1	TRBD2	TRBJ2-1	CSPGGGSNEQFF	TGCAGCCCGGGGGGAGGGAGCAATGAGCAGTTCTTC
few	TRBV21-1	-	TRBJ2-7	CASSKAGTRTFYEQYF	TGTGCCAGCAGCAAAGCCGGGACAAGAACCTTCTACGAGCAGTACTTC
-	TRBV2	-	TRBJ2-5	CASSEWVGVANEETQYF	TGTGCCAGCAGTGAATGGGTCGGCGTGGCTAACGAAGAGACCCAGTACTTC
-	TRBV29-1	-	TRBJ1-2	CSVEDPYRAGGYTF	TGCAGCGTTGAAGATCCCTACAGGGCGGGCGGCTACACCTTC
-	TRBV14	-	TRBJ1-2	CASSPDTNYGYTF	TGTGCCAGCAGCCCAGATACTAACTATGGCTACACCTTC
-	TRBV19	TRBD1	TRBJ1-1	CASSMDRKAFF	TGTGCCAGTAGTATGGACAGGAAAGCTTTCTTT
-	TRBV29-1	TRBD2	TRBJ2-1	CSVEDSGDSYNEQFF	TGCAGCGTTGAAGATAGCGGGGACTCCTACAATGAGCAGTTCTTC
-	TRBV5-6	-	TRBJ2-5	CASSPRREETQYF	TGTGCCAGCAGCCCCCGCAGAGAAGAGACCCAGTACTTC
many	TRBV7-9	-	TRBJ1-3	CASSFDEGNTIYF	TGTGCCAGCAGCTTCGATGAAGGAAACACCATATATTTT
-	TRBV5-1	TRBD2	TRBJ2-1	CASSLVLAGTNEQFF	TGCGCCAGCAGCTTGGTGCTAGCGGGAACCAATGAGCAGTTCTTC
-	TRBV28	TRBD1	TRBJ1-3	CASSFRGRSGNTIYF	TGTGCCAGCAGTTTTAGGGGGCGCTCTGGAAACACCATATATTTT
-	TRBV25-1	TRBD1	TRBJ2-7	CASSDTGQGYEQYF	TGTGCCAGCAGTGATACAGGACAGGGTTACGAGCAGTACTTC
once	TRBV4-2	-	TRBJ2-2	CASSQDRRTGELFF	TGTGCCAGCAGCCAAGATCGCCGGACCGGGGAGCTGTTTTTT
-	TRBV2	TRBD2	TRBJ2-7	CASSASGKGSYEQYF	TGTGCCAGCAGTGCTAGCGGGAAGGGGTCCTACGAGCAGTACTTC